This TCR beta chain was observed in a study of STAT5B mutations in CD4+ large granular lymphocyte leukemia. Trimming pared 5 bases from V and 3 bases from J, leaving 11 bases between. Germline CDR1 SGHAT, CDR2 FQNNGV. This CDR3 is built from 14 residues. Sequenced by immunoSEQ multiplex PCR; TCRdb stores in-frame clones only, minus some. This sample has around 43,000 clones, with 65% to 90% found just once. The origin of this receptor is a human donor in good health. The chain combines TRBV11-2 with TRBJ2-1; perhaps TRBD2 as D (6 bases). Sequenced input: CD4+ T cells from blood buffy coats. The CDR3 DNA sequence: TGTGCCAGCAGCCCCCTAGCGTACTACAATGAGCAGTTCTTC. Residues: CASSPLAYYNEQFF. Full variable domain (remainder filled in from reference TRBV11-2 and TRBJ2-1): EAGVAQSPRYKIIEKRQSVAFWCNPISGHATLYWYQQILGQGPKLLIQFQNNGVVDDSQLPKDRFSAERLKGVDSTLKIQPAKLEDSAVYLCASSPLAYYNEQFFGPGTRLTVL.